The next 27 T cell receptor beta chains were all read from a single sample in a study of response to subunit inactivated influenza vaccine. TCRdb re-analysed the RT-PCR reads in MiXCR, keeping a single row per CDR3 protein. The sample yields roughly 760,000 distinct CDR3 sequences, 21% seen once. The sample in question was PBMCs from blood, obtained more than 4 days after vaccination. The receptors here all came from a man in his fifties or sixties who received an inactivated influenza vaccine.

There are a few counts of this clonotype. This CDR3 is CASSLYPGGVLEDEQFF. In DNA form, the CDR3 reads TGTGCCAGCAGTTTATATCCAGGGGGCGTCTTGGAGGATGAGCAGTTCTTC. The chain combines TRBV27 with TRBJ2-1; 8 positions agree with TRBD1. This CDR3 comprises 17 residues. After removal of 1 base from V and 8 bases from J, the junction contained 13 bases not matched to a gene. Per germline, CDR1 MNHEY and CDR2 SMNVEV (reference sequence).

This clonotype was observed a few times. The CDR3 reads CSASSASSSSYEQYF. The CDR3 nucleotides read TGCAGTGCTAGTTCTGCTTCGAGTAGCTCCTACGAGCAGTACTTC. The V and J genes are TRBV20-1 and TRBJ2-7; D call uncertain. This CDR3 is 15 amino acids long. V dropped 3 bases and J dropped 0 bases, with 15 bases sitting between them. Per germline, CDR1 DFQATT and CDR2 SNEGSKA (reference sequence).

Only a few counts were recorded for this clonotype. J is TRBJ2-2 and V is TRBV29-1, with D uncertain. Germline-derived CDR1 and CDR2 are SQVTM and ANQGSEA. The CDR3 length is 11 residues. The ends were cut back, 7 bases at V and 2 bases at J, with 5 bases in the middle. Here the CDR3 reads CSGRNTGELFF. For the CDR3, the DNA is TGCAGCGGCAGAAACACCGGGGAGCTGTTTTTT.

The chain recombines TRBV20-1 with TRBJ2-3; 12 nucleotides match TRBD2. V was pared by 3 bases and J by 0 bases, with 7 bases of the junction left unmatched. Germline loops: CDR1 DFQATT, CDR2 SNEGSKA (reference sequence). The CDR3 sequence is 17 residues long. CDR3 region: CSASPSGRAGSTDTQYF. In DNA form, the CDR3 reads TGCAGTGCTAGTCCTAGCGGGAGGGCCGGGAGCACAGATACGCAGTATTTT.

In this sample, this clonotype turned up a few times. This rearrangement joins TRBV12-3 or TRBV12-4 to TRBJ2-5, with TRBD2 as a possible D gene (6 bases). V shed 8 bases and J shed 5 bases, with 15 bases lying between them. The CDR3 is 13 residues long. The CDR3: CASGPTSRETQYF. The CDR3 DNA reads TGTGCCAGCGGCCCGACTAGTCGGGAGACCCAGTACTTC.

This clonotype was counted many times. This chain links TRBV7-9 with TRBJ2-1; TRBD2 matches at 7 bases. The CDR3 has 15 residues. CDR1 and CDR2 from the germline V gene are SEHNR and FQNEAQ (reference sequence). V gave up 1 base and J gave up 5 bases; unmatched junction bases: 5. The chain's CDR3 is CASSLEGLLNNEQFF. The CDR3, as DNA: TGTGCCAGCAGCTTAGAGGGACTACTCAACAATGAGCAGTTCTTC.

The chain employs TRBV7-9 and TRBJ1-1, with a tentative D call TRBD1 (6 bases). The CDR3 is made up of 15 amino acids. Per the germline V gene, CDR1 is SEHNR and CDR2 is FQNEAQ (reference sequence). V shed 7 bases and J shed 0 bases, with 15 bases lying between them. CDR3 loop: CASNKPGTLNTEAFF. The CDR3 DNA follows: TGTGCCAGCAATAAACCCGGGACACTGAACACTGAAGCTTTCTTT.

V usage is TRBV5-1 and J usage is TRBJ2-7; possibly TRBD1 for D (5 bases). Germline CDR1 reads SGHRS; CDR2 reads YFSETQ. The CDR3 has 14 residues. The V and J ends lost 2 bases and 2 bases respectively, with 11 bases between them. The DNA for the CDR3 is TGCGCCAGCAGCTTTGACAGTCTGACCTACGAGCAGTACTTC. As protein: CASSFDSLTYEQYF. The whole variable domain, remainder taken from reference TRBV5-1 and TRBJ2-7, is KAGVTQTPRYLIKTRGQQVTLSCSPISGHRSVSWYQQTPGQGLQFLFEYFSETQRNKGNFPGRFSGRQFSNSRSEMNVSTLELGDSALYLCASSFDSLTYEQYFGPGTRLTVT.

This clonotype was seen many times. The rearrangement joins TRBV5-5 to TRBJ2-2, with TRBD2 matching 9 bases. The CDR3 is 17 residues long. Germline CDR1 reads SGHKS; CDR2 reads YYEKEE (reference sequence). Losses at the gene ends were 5 bases for V and 0 bases for J; bases not matched to a gene: 8. CDR3 sequence: CASSTAPSGTNTGELFF. The CDR3 nucleotides read TGTGCCAGCAGTACAGCTCCTAGCGGGACGAACACCGGGGAGCTGTTTTTT.

This clonotype was seen a few times. Written as DNA, the CDR3 is TGTGCCAGCAGTGAAGCGGGGGATGGGACCTATAATTCACCCCTCCACTTT. It codes for CASSEAGDGTYNSPLHF. The gene calls are TRBV6-1 and TRBJ1-6, with D perhaps matching TRBD1 (5 bases). Germline-derived CDR1 and CDR2 are MNHNS and SASEGT. V gave up 0 bases and J gave up 2 bases, with 11 bases separating them. This CDR3 has 17 amino acids.

The chain recombines TRBV7-8 with TRBJ1-5; 9 bases fit TRBD1. Looked up from germline, CDR1 is SGHVS and CDR2 is FQNEAQ. Trimming cost V 4 bases and J 8 bases; bases outside gene matches: 9. The CDR3 is 15 residues long. The CDR3 DNA is TGTGCCAGCAGCTCCCAAGGGGACAGGGAAGAGCCCCAGCATTTT. Amino acids: CASSSQGDREEPQHF.

This clonotype occurred a few times. The rearrangement links TRBV29-1 to TRBJ2-7; TRBD1 matches at 10 bases. The V and J ends lost 4 bases and 0 bases, in that order; junction bases with no gene match: 3. The CDR3 length is 14 residues. From germline, CDR1 is SQVTM and CDR2 ANQGSEA. As DNA, the CDR3 is TGCAGCGTTGTTAGGGACAGGGGCTCCTACGAGCAGTACTTC. It is translated as CSVVRDRGSYEQYF.

The rearrangement links TRBV12-3 or TRBV12-4 to TRBJ2-2; 7 nucleotides agree with TRBD2. Germline trimming cut 6 bases from V and 7 bases from J; bases unmatched to any gene: 8. CDR3 size: 14 residues. CDR3 bases: TGTGCCAGCAGGAAGGCGGGAGCCGTCGGGGAGCTGTTTTTT. Its translation: CASRKAGAVGELFF.

This clonotype was seen a few times. The J gene is TRBJ2-7, the V gene TRBV24-1; the D gene is possibly TRBD1 (5 bases). CDR1 and CDR2 (germline): KGHDR, SFDVKD. Between the trimmed V and J ends, which lost 2 bases and 6 bases, there was a span of 16 bases. This CDR3 has 15 amino acids. CDR3 residues: CATSDSRVTPGEQYF. CDR3 nucleotide sequence: TGTGCCACCAGTGATTCCAGGGTAACCCCCGGCGAGCAGTACTTC.

There are a few counts of this clonotype. The V gene is TRBV7-2, the J gene TRBJ2-7; 7 bases agree with TRBD2. The CDR3 sequence is 16 residues long. Trimming removed 1 base from V and 0 bases from J; junction bases left unmatched: 6. Germline loops: CDR1 SGHTA, CDR2 FQGNSA. The CDR3 here is CASSLVGGSSSYEQYF. CDR3 in DNA: TGTGCCAGCAGCTTAGTTGGCGGGAGCTCCTCCTACGAGCAGTACTTC.

The chain's CDR3 is CASSPGHRSSYEQYF. The DNA for the CDR3 is TGCGCCAGCAGCCCGGGACATCGAAGCTCCTACGAGCAGTACTTC. The chain employs TRBV5-1 and TRBJ2-7; maybe TRBD1 (6 bases). Between the trimmed V and J ends, which lost 4 bases and 0 bases, there was a span of 14 bases. Germline CDR1 reads SGHRS; CDR2 reads YFSETQ. The CDR3 sequence is 15 residues long.

The J gene is TRBJ2-4, the V gene TRBV4-1; 9 bases agree with TRBD2. V shed 0 bases, J shed 0 bases, and the junction held 6 bases outside the gene matches. The CDR3 contains 18 residues. Germline V gene data show CDR1 as MGHRA and CDR2 as YSYEKL. CDR3: CASSQEGSGGVAKNIQYF. The CDR3 region has the DNA TGCGCCAGCAGCCAAGAGGGTAGCGGGGGCGTAGCCAAAAACATTCAGTACTTC.

The chain has TRBV6-1 and TRBJ2-2; unclear D gene. CDR1 and CDR2 from the germline V gene are MNHNS and SASEGT. V lost 7 bases and J 0 bases, leaving 9 bases between the germline ends. This CDR3 spans 14 amino acids. CDR3 amino acids: CASMDAPNTGELFF. The CDR3 DNA reads TGTGCCAGCATGGATGCCCCGAACACCGGGGAGCTGTTTTTT.

This clonotype has more than one count but fewer than ten. This chain joins TRBV20-1 and TRBJ2-7; D may match TRBD1 or TRBD2 (5 bases each). Germline loops: CDR1 DFQATT, CDR2 SNEGSKA (reference sequence). Trimming cost V 6 bases and J 5 bases, with 23 bases left between them. The CDR3 consists of 15 residues. CDR3 nucleotide sequence: TGCAGTGCCCGGGACCCTCGGAGCATTTTGAACGAGCAGTACTTC. It yields the protein CSARDPRSILNEQYF.

This clonotype has just a few counts. The chain uses TRBV7-3 and TRBJ2-1, with 8 nucleotides matching TRBD2. Germline V gives CDR1 SGHTA, CDR2 FQGTGA. CDR3 size: 16 residues. V trimming: 2 bases; J trimming: 5 bases; junction bases outside the gene matches: 8. The CDR3 DNA is TGTGCCAGCAGCTTATCTCCACGAGCGGGGGACAATGAGCAGTTCTTC. Its protein is CASSLSPRAGDNEQFF.

This rearrangement joins TRBV18 to TRBJ1-4; 10 bases align to TRBD1. This CDR3 is built from 17 residues. Trimming at V came to 2 bases and at J to 0 bases, leaving 3 bases not matched to a gene. CDR1 is KGHSH, CDR2 LQKENI, per germline. In DNA form, the CDR3 reads TGTGCCAGCTCACCAAGACAGGGGGCTACAACTAATGAAAAACTGTTTTTT. Amino acids: CASSPRQGATTNEKLFF.

In this sample, this clonotype turned up many times. V gene TRBV4-1 combines with J gene TRBJ2-3; unclear D gene. The V end was cut by 3 bases, the J end by 4 bases, with 11 bases between. Looked up from germline, CDR1 is MGHRA and CDR2 is YSYEKL. The CDR3 loop spans 14 amino acids. The CDR3 here is CASSQAIPPDTQYF. The CDR3 DNA is TGCGCCAGCAGCCAGGCAATACCCCCAGATACGCAGTATTTT.

The V and J genes are TRBV12-3 or TRBV12-4 and TRBJ2-3; 10 nucleotides match TRBD1. The CDR3 length is 15 residues. With 4 bases clipped from V and 4 bases from J, the junction kept 5 bases outside the gene matches. The CDR3 is CASSYRQGAADTQYF. CDR3 DNA sequence: TGTGCCAGCAGTTACCGACAGGGGGCCGCAGATACGCAGTATTTT.

The rearrangement joins TRBV6-2 or TRBV6-3 to TRBJ1-5; D is unclear. The V gene lost 5 bases and the J gene lost 5 bases, with 10 bases spanning the gap. Per the germline V gene, CDR1 is MNHEY and CDR2 is SVGEGT. The CDR3 runs 13 residues. The CDR3 DNA follows: TGTGCCAGCAGTCGTAGGGAGGATCAGCCCCAGCATTTT. The encoded protein is CASSRREDQPQHF.

The chain is built from TRBV18 and TRBJ2-7; 8 nucleotides match TRBD1. Losses at the gene ends were 3 bases for V and 5 bases for J; bases not matched to a gene: 9. Germline V lookup: CDR1 KGHSH, CDR2 LQKENI. The CDR3 length is 15 residues. The CDR3 loop reads CASSPDRVTVDEQYF. CDR3 nucleotides: TGTGCCAGCTCACCGGACAGGGTAACGGTCGACGAGCAGTACTTC.

The V call is TRBV3-1, the J call TRBJ2-1, with 12 positions matching TRBD2. Germline loops: CDR1 LGHDT, CDR2 YNNKEL (reference sequence). With 3 bases clipped from V and 6 bases from J, the junction kept 3 bases outside the gene matches. The CDR3 totals 15 residues. CDR3: CASSHLAGGPNEQFF. DNA of the CDR3: TGTGCCAGCAGCCACCTAGCGGGGGGGCCCAATGAGCAGTTCTTC.

This chain uses TRBV20-1 with TRBJ2-7, with 7 bases that match TRBD1. V gave up 2 bases and J gave up 4 bases; unmatched junction bases: 8. The germline gives CDR1 DFQATT, CDR2 SNEGSKA (reference sequence). The CDR3 has 14 amino acids. CDR3 sequence reads: CSARHTDRAYEQYF. The CDR3 DNA reads TGCAGTGCTAGACACACTGACAGGGCTTACGAGCAGTACTTC.